This T cell receptor (beta chain) is from a study of cytomegalovirus exposure and HLA in healthy donors. Study at large: A later analysis reported the 100 to 150 validation repertoires used the same platform as the roughly 700 first-cohort repertoires. Findings and limits, study-wide: A list of around 150 TCR beta chains associated with cytomegalovirus was given. Both high specificity and high sensitivity reportedly marked the classifier's diagnosis of cytomegalovirus status.

Turning to this clone: Its antigen is undetermined.

The CDR3 consists of 9 residues. Trimming took off 10 bases at V and 3 bases at J, with 4 bases between the two ends. Germline CDR1 MNHEY, CDR2 SMNVEV (reference sequence). Measured with immunoSEQ multiplex PCR; TCRdb has only the in-frame clones, and not every one. The sample lists some 170,000 clones; more than 75% were seen once. Sequencing was performed on PBMCs. V is TRBV27 and J is TRBJ2-7, with D hard to call. The TCR sequence derives from a woman in her thirties in good health and CMV-seronegative. Here the CDR3 reads CATRYEQYF. The DNA for the CDR3 is TGTGCCACCCGCTACGAGCAGTACTTC.